This passage covers 7 T cell receptor beta chains from one sample sequenced in a study of cytomegalovirus exposure and HLA in healthy donors. The study ran its PCR with 60 Vbeta and 13 Jbeta primers. Profiling relied on immunoSEQ multiplex PCR, and the TCRdb table lists in-frame clones only, not all of them. The sample yields tens of thousands of clones, about 74% seen once. Sequencing used PBMCs. Every receptor here comes from a man aged 25-45 years in good health and CMV-seronegative.

The V gene is TRBV4-1, the J gene TRBJ2-7, with a weak D call TRBD1 (6 bases). The CDR3 contains 18 residues. V shed 5 bases and J shed 3 bases, with 26 bases lying between them. Germline V gene data show CDR1 as MGHRA and CDR2 as YSYEKL. The CDR3, as DNA: TGCGCCAGCAGCTCGCCCCGCAAACAGGGAATTCCCGACTACGAGCAGTACTTC. Its protein is CASSSPRKQGIPDYEQYF.

The V gene is TRBV5-5, the J gene TRBJ2-2; a weak D match, TRBD2 (6 bases). The CDR3 is 16 amino acids. The germline gives CDR1 SGHKS, CDR2 YYEKEE (reference sequence). V was cut by 4 bases and J by 1 base, with 14 bases left in between. CDR3: CASSRFRDLNTGELFF. The CDR3 DNA follows: TGTGCCAGCAGCAGATTCCGGGACTTGAACACCGGGGAGCTGTTTTTT.

Only a few counts were recorded for this clone. The rearrangement links TRBV6-1 to TRBJ1-5; tentative D call: TRBD1 (5 bases). Trimming took 1 base from V and 7 from J, leaving 11 bases between them. Germline V gene sequence: CDR1 MNHNS, CDR2 SASEGT. This CDR3 region has 14 residues. In nucleotides, the CDR3 is TGTGCCAGCAGTGAAGGGCAGGGACTCCAGCCCCAGCATTTT. Translating it yields CASSEGQGLQPQHF.

The rearrangement links TRBV7-9 to TRBJ2-7, with TRBD2 identical over 11 bases. The CDR3 runs to 14 residues. The junction had 6 bases not matched to a gene; V was cut back by 5 bases and J by 6 bases. CDR1 is SEHNR, CDR2 FQNEAQ, per germline (reference sequence). This chain's CDR3 is CASSHRLAGCEQYF. In DNA, the CDR3 is TGTGCCAGCAGCCATAGACTAGCGGGATGCGAGCAGTACTTC.

The chain has TRBV9 and TRBJ2-3, with TRBD2 identical over 14 bases. Germline trimming cut 4 bases from V and 5 bases from J; bases unmatched to any gene: 12. Germline lookup yields CDR1 SGDLS and CDR2 YYNGEE. The CDR3 consists of 18 residues. The CDR3 here is CASSPTGTSGSSVDTQYF. The CDR3 coding sequence is TGTGCCAGCAGCCCCACCGGGACTAGCGGGAGTTCCGTAGATACGCAGTATTTT.

This clone was seen only a few times. V usage is TRBV5-1 and J usage is TRBJ2-7; D may be TRBD1 (6 bases). This CDR3 spans 14 amino acids. V was cut by 4 bases and J by 7 bases, with 18 bases left in between. From germline, CDR1 is SGHRS and CDR2 YFSETQ. CDR3 protein: CASSPPGATWEQYF. The CDR3 region has the DNA TGCGCCAGCAGCCCCCCAGGGGCCACCTGGGAGCAGTACTTC.

The chain recombines TRBV6-5 with TRBJ1-1, with 9 bases matching TRBD1. The CDR3 spans 15 residues. Germline CDR1 MNHEY, CDR2 SVGAGI. The ends lost 2 bases at V and 3 bases at J; junction bases unmatched: 4. CDR3 nucleotides: TGTGCCAGCAGTTACAGGACAGGGGCGTACACTGAAGCTTTCTTT. Its protein is CASSYRTGAYTEAFF.